These 9 T cell receptor beta chains were all obtained from the same sample, sequenced in a study of immune cell composition in non-small cell lung cancer. This table comes from immunoSEQ multiplex PCR, and its TCRdb copy is limited to in-frame clones, with some not included. The sample lists about 5,200 clones, about two thirds occurring once. The sample comprised lung tumor tissue. The receptors come from a human donor with non-small cell lung cancer.

The rearrangement uses TRBV7-8 and TRBJ2-2; no clear D gene. Trimming removed 5 bases at V and 9 bases at J, with 13 bases between. Germline V gives CDR1 SGHVS, CDR2 FQNEAQ. This CDR3 has 13 amino acids. The DNA of the CDR3 is TGTGCCAGCAGCCCGAGCCGCAACTGGGAGCTGTTTTTT. Its translation: CASSPSRNWELFF.

The chain carries TRBV7-9 and TRBJ2-5; no firm D call. This CDR3 spans 11 amino acids. V was shortened by 5 bases and J by 5 bases, with 6 bases between the two germline ends. The germline CDR1 and CDR2 sequences are SEHNR and FQNEAQ (reference sequence). CDR3 sequence: CASSREETQYF. DNA for the CDR3: TGTGCCAGCAGCCGTGAGGAGACCCAGTACTTC.

The J gene is TRBJ1-2, the V gene TRBV29-1; D might be TRBD1 (6 bases). This CDR3 has 12 residues. The germline V gene encodes CDR1 SQVTM and CDR2 ANQGSEA. V was pared by 7 bases and J by 8 bases, with 17 bases between. DNA for the CDR3: TGCAGCGGCCTCAGGGGAATGGGCGGCTACACCTTC. The encoded protein is CSGLRGMGGYTF. Together with reference TRBV29-1 and TRBJ1-2, the CDR3 gives the full variable domain: SAVISQKPSRDICQRGTSLTIQCQVDSQVTMMFWYRQQPGQSLTLIATANQGSEATYESGFVIDKFPISRPNLTFSTLTVSNMSPEDSSIYLCSGLRGMGGYTFGSGTRLTVV.

This clone was counted between two and nine times. This chain connects TRBV20-1 to TRBJ2-4, with D unclear. The V end lost 6 bases, the J end lost 9 bases, and 9 bases lay between the germline ends. CDR3 length equals 10 residues. Germline V CDR1 and CDR2: DFQATT, SNEGSKA (reference sequence). CDR3 nucleotides: TGCAGTGCCGTAACTCCCATTCAGTACTTC. Translated: CSAVTPIQYF.

The table lists this clone with a few counts. The rearrangement links TRBV14 to TRBJ1-5; D remains unclear. There are 14 residues in the CDR3. The germline CDR1 and CDR2 sequences are SGHDN and FVKESK. Trimming took 3 bases from V and 0 from J, leaving 6 bases between them. CDR3 sequence: CASSHPLSNQPQHF. CDR3 nucleotide sequence: TGTGCCAGCAGCCACCCCCTTAGCAATCAGCCCCAGCATTTT.

J is TRBJ2-2 and V is TRBV30; D is possibly TRBD2 (5 bases). The germline V gene has CDR1 GTSNPN and CDR2 SVGIG (reference sequence). The CDR3 totals 15 residues. V lost 4 bases and J 7 bases, leaving 19 bases between the germline ends. This CDR3 reads CAWKNWASGVGELFF. The CDR3 DNA follows: TGTGCCTGGAAGAACTGGGCGAGCGGTGTCGGGGAGCTGTTTTTT.

V and J are TRBV6-5 and TRBJ1-3, with TRBD1 identical over 7 bases. Unmatched junction bases numbered 2, after V lost 0 bases and J lost 3 bases. In germline, CDR1 is MNHEY, CDR2 SVGAGI. The CDR3 contains 15 residues. The CDR3 is CASSYSTGNGNTIYF. CDR3 DNA: TGTGCCAGCAGTTACTCGACAGGGAATGGAAACACCATATATTTT.

The J gene is TRBJ2-1, the V gene TRBV7-6; 9 bases align to TRBD2. The CDR3 length is 14 residues. Germline CDR1 is SGHVS and CDR2 is FNYEAQ. Trimming at V came to 2 bases and at J to 6 bases, leaving 2 bases not matched to a gene. The CDR3: CASSLWGLANEQFF. The CDR3 DNA reads TGTGCCAGCAGCTTATGGGGACTAGCCAATGAGCAGTTCTTC.

As to this clone: The same CDR3 also results from other DNA sequences found in this sample. The chain is built from TRBV5-4 and TRBJ2-3, with TRBD2 as a possible D gene (5 bases). The CDR3 sequence is 14 residues long. The V gene lost 2 bases and the J gene lost 6 bases, with 13 bases spanning the gap. In germline, CDR1 is SGHNT, CDR2 YYREEE (reference sequence). The chain's CDR3 is CASSFGAPGDTQYF. CDR3 in DNA: TGTGCCAGCAGCTTTGGCGCACCGGGGGATACGCAGTATTTT.